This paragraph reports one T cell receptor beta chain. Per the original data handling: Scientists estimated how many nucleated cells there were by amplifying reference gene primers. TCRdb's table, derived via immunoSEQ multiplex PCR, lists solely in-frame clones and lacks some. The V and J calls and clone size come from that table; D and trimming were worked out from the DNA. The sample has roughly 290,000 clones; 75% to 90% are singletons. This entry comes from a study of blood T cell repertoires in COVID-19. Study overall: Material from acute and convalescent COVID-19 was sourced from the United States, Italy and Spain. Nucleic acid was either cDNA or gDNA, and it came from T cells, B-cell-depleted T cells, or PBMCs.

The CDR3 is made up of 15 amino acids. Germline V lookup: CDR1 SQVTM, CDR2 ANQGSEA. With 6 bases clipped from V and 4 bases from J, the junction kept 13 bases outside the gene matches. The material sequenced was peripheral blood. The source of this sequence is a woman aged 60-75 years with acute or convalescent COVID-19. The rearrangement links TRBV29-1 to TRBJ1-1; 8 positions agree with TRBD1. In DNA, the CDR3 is TGCAGCGTGAGGGACAGGTGGATGGGGGGCACTGAAGCTTTCTTT. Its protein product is CSVRDRWMGGTEAFF.